The present T cell receptor beta chain was sequenced within a study of T cell changes during pregnancy in multiple sclerosis. Here immunoSEQ multiplex PCR was the method, and the copy in TCRdb shows in-frame clones only, minus some. The data show roughly 42,000 clones, 85% to 95% seen once. The CDR3 runs to 17 residues. The germline gives CDR1 SGHTS, CDR2 YDEGEE. With 0 bases removed from V and 1 base from J, the gap between germline ends came to 13 bases. The V and J genes are TRBV5-8 and TRBJ2-2; weak D call: TRBD1 (5 bases). This clonotype was obtained from a female donor with multiple sclerosis, enrolled in a pregnancy study. The sample consisted of CD4+ T cells from peripheral blood mononuclear cells, taken after pregnancy. The CDR3 bases are TGTGCCAGCAGCTTGGGTACAGGCCCAATGAACACCGGGGAGCTGTTTTTT. Its translation: CASSLGTGPMNTGELFF.